Below, one TCR beta chain is given with its context. Checkpoint therapy with ipilimumab 1 mg/kg began 14 to 28 days after transplant. Dosing: nivolumab 3 mg/kg IV, weeks 1, 4, 7, 10, then every two weeks to week 26. Data came from immunoSEQ multiplex PCR; TCRdb stores just in-frame clones and leaves some out. The sample holds tens of thousands of clones, 75% to 85% seen once. This sample was taken from a study of ipilimumab plus nivolumab after autologous stem cell transplantation. CDR3 size: 12 residues. V was clipped by 7 bases and J by 0 bases, with 7 bases between them. CDR1 SEHNR and CDR2 FQNEAQ come from the germline V gene (reference sequence).

The genes are TRBV7-9 and TRBJ2-7; no reliable D call. Specimen: PBMCs, collected in a trial of ipilimumab plus nivolumab as post-transplant consolidation. The clonotype originates from a male donor with diffuse large B-cell lymphoma. DNA for the CDR3: TGTGCCAGCACCAGTGGCTCCTACGAGCAGTACTTC. Translated, it gives CASTSGSYEQYF.